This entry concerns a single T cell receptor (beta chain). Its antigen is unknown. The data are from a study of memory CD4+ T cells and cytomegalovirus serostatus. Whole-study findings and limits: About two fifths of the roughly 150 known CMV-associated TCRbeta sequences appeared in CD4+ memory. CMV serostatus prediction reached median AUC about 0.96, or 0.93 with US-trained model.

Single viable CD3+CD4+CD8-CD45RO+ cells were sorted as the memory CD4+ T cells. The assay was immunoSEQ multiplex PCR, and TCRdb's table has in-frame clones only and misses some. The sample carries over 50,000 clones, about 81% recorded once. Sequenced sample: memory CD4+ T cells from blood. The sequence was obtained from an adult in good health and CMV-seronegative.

The CDR3 region is CASSQDLYEQYF. The CDR3 DNA follows: TGCGCCAGCAGCCAGGACTTGTACGAGCAGTACTTC. The chain is built from TRBV5-1 and TRBJ2-7; D is possibly TRBD2 (5 bases). The CDR3 runs to 12 residues. Between the trimmed V and J ends, which lost 4 bases and 4 bases, there was a span of 9 bases. Germline V gene lookup returns CDR1 SGHRS and CDR2 YFSETQ. The complete variable domain, with remaining parts taken from reference TRBV5-1 and TRBJ2-7, reads KAGVTQTPRYLIKTRGQQVTLSCSPISGHRSVSWYQQTPGQGLQFLFEYFSETQRNKGNFPGRFSGRQFSNSRSEMNVSTLELGDSALYLCASSQDLYEQYFGPGTRLTVT.